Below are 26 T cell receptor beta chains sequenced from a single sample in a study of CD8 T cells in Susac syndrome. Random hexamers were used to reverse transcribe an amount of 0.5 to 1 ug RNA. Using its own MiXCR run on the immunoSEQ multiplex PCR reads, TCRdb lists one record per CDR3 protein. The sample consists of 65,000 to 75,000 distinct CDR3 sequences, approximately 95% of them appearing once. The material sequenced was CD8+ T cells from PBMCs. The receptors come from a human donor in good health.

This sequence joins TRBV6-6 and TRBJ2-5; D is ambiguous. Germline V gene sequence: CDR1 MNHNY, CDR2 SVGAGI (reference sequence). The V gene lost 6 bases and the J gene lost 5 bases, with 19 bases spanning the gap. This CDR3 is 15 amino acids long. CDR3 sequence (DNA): TGTGCCAGCAGCAAATATCAACCAGCGCGGGAGACCCAGTACTTC. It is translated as CASSKYQPARETQYF.

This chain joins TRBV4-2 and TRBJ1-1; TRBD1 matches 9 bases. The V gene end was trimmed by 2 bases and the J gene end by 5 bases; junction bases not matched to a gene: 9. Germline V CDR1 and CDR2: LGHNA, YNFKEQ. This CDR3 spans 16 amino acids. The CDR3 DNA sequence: TGTGCCAGCAGCCAACAGAGGACAGGGGAGAGGACTGAAGCTTTCTTT. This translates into CASSQQRTGERTEAFF.

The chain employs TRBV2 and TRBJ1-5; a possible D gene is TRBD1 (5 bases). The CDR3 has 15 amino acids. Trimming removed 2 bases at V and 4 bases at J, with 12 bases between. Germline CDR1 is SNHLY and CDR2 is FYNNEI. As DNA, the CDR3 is TGTGCCAGCAGTGAATCTGAGGGGTATAATCAGCCCCAGCATTTT. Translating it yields CASSESEGYNQPQHF.

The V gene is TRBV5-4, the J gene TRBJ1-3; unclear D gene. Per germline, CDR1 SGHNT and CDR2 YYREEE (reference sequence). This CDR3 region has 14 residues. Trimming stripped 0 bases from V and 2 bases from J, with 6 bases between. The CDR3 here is CASSLDGTGNTIYF. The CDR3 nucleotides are TGTGCCAGCAGCTTGGATGGGACTGGAAACACCATATATTTT.

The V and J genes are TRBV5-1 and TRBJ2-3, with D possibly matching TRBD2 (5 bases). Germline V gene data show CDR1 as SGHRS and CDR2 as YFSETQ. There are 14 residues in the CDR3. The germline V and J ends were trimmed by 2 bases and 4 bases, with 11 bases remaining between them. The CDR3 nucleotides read TGCGCCAGCAGCTTCGAGGGTGACCCAGATACGCAGTATTTT. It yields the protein CASSFEGDPDTQYF.

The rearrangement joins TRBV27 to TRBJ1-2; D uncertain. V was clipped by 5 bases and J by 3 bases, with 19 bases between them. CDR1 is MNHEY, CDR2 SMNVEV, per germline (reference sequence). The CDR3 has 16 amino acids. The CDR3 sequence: CASSPPPGLVHYGYTF. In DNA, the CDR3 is TGTGCCAGCAGTCCCCCGCCAGGTTTAGTACACTATGGCTACACCTTC.

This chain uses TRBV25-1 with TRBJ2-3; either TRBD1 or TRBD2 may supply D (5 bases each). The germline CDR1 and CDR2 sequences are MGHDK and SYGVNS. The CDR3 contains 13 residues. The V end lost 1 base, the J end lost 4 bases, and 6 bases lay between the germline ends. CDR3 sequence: CASSELGADTQYF. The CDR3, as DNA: TGTGCCAGCAGTGAATTGGGGGCAGATACGCAGTATTTT.

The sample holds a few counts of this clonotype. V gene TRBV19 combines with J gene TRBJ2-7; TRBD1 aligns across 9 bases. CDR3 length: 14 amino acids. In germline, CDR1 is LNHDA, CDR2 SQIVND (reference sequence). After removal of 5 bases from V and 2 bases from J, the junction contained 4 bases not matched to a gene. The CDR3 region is CASSAGTGPYEQYF. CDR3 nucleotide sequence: TGTGCCAGTAGTGCCGGGACAGGGCCCTACGAGCAGTACTTC.

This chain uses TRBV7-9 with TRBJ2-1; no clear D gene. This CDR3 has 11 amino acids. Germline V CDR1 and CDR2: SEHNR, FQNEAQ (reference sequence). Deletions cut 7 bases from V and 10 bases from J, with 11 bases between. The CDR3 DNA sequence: TGTGCCAGCACCACCGAAGTAGAGCAGTTCTTC. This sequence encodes CASTTEVEQFF.

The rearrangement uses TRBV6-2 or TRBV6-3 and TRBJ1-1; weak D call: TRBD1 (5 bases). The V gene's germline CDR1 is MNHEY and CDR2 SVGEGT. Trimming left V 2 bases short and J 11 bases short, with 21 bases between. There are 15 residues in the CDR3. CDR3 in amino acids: CASSYQLRDQTGAFF. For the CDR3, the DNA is TGTGCCAGCAGTTACCAACTGCGGGACCAAACTGGGGCTTTCTTT.

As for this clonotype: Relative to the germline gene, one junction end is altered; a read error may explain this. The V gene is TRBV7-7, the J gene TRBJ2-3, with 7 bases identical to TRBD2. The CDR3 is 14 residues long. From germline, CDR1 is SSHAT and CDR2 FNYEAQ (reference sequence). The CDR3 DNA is TGTGCTAGCAGCTTAGGGAGCGGGGCAGATACGCAGTATTTT. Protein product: CASSLGSGADTQYF.

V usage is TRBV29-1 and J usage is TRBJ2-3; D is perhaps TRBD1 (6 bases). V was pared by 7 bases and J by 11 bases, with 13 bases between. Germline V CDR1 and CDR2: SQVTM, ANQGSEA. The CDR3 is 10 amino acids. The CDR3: CSARAGEQYF. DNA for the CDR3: TGCAGCGCCCGGGCAGGGGAGCAGTATTTT.

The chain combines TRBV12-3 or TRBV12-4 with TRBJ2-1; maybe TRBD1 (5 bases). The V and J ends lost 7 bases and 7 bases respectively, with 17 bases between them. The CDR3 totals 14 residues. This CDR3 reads CASTFNTGANEQFF. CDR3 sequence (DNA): TGTGCCAGCACTTTCAACACTGGGGCAAATGAGCAGTTCTTC.

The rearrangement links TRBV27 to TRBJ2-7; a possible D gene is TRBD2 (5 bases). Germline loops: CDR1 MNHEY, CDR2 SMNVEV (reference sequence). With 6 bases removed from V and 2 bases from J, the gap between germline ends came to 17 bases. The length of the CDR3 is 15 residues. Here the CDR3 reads CASSFTDGGTYEQYF. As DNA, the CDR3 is TGTGCCAGCAGCTTTACGGACGGAGGTACCTACGAGCAGTACTTC.

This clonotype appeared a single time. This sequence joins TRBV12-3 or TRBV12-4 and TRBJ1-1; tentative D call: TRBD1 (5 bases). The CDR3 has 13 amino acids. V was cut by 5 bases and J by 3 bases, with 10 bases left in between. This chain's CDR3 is CASSTAGHTEAFF. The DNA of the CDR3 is TGTGCCAGCAGTACCGCAGGGCACACTGAAGCTTTCTTT.

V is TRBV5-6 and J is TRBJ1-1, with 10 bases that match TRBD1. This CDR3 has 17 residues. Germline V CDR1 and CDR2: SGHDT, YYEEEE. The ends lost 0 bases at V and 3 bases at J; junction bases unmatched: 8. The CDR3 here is CASSLVLTGGPHTEAFF. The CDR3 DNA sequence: TGTGCCAGCAGCTTGGTTTTGACAGGGGGCCCGCACACTGAAGCTTTCTTT. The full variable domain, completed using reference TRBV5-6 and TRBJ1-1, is DAGVTQSPTHLIKTRGQQVTLRCSPKSGHDTVSWYQQALGQGPQFIFQYYEEEERQRGNFPDRFSGHQFPNYSSELNVNALLLGDSALYLCASSLVLTGGPHTEAFFGQGTRLTVV.

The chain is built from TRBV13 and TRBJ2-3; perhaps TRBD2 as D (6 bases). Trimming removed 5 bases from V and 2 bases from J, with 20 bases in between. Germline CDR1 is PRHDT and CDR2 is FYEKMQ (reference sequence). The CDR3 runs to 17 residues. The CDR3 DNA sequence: TGTGCCAGCAGCCCCCTTGGGACTCAACATTACACAGATACGCAGTATTTT. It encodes CASSPLGTQHYTDTQYF.

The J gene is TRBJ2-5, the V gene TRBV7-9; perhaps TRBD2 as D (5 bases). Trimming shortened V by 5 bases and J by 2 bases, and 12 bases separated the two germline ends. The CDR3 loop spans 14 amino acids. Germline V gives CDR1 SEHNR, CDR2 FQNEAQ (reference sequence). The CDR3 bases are TGTGCCAGCAGCCCTGGACGGGGACAAGAGACCCAGTACTTC. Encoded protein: CASSPGRGQETQYF.

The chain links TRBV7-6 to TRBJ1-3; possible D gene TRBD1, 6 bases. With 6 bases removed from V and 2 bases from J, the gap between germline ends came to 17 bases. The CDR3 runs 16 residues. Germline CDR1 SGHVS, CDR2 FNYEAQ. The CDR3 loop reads CASSDLSPGAGNTIYF. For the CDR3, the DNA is TGTGCCAGCAGTGACCTCAGCCCAGGGGCTGGAAACACCATATATTTT.

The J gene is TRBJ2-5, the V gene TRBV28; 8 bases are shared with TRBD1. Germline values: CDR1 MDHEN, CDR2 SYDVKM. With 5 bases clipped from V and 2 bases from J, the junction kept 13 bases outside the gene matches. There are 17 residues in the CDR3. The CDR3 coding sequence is TGTGCCAGCAGTCCGCGGACAGGGCGGCTGGAACAAGAGACCCAGTACTTC. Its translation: CASSPRTGRLEQETQYF.

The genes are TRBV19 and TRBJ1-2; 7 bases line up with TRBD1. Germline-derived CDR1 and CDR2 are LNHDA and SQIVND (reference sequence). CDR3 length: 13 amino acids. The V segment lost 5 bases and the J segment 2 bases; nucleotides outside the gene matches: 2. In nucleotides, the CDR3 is TGTGCCAGTAGTGGCAGGGGGAACTATGGCTACACCTTC. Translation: CASSGRGNYGYTF.

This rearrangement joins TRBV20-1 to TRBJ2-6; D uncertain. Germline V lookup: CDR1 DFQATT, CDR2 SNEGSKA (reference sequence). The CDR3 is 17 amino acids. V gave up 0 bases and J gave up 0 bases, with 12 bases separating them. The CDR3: CSARELTASSGANVLTF. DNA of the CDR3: TGCAGTGCTAGAGAACTCACAGCTAGCTCTGGGGCCAACGTCCTGACTTTC.

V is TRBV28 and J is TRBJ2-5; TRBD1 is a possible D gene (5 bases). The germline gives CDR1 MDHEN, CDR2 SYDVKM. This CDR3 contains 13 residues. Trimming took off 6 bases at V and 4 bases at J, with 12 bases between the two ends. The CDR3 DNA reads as TGTGCCAGCAGCCCCAGCAGGGTAGAGACCCAGTACTTC. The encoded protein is CASSPSRVETQYF.

CDR3 loop: CASSQDRSSPVYNEQFF. DNA for the CDR3: TGCGCCAGCAGCCAAGACCGTTCATCCCCCGTGTACAATGAGCAGTTCTTC. The chain joins TRBV4-3 to TRBJ2-1; D unclear. Looked up from germline, CDR1 is LGHNA and CDR2 is YSLEER. The ends were cut back, 0 bases at V and 4 bases at J, with 16 bases in the middle. CDR3 size: 17 residues.

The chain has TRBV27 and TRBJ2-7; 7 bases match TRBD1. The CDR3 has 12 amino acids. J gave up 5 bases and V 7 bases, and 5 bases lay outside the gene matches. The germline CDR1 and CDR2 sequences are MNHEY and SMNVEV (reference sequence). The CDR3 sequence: CASTRGGNEQYF. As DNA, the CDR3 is TGTGCCAGCACTCGAGGGGGCAACGAGCAGTACTTC.

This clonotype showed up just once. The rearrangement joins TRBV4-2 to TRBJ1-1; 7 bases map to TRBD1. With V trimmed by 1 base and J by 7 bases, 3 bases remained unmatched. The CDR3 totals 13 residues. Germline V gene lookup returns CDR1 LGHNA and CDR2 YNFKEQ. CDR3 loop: CASSQGGQNEAFF. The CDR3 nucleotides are TGTGCCAGCAGCCAAGGGGGACAGAATGAAGCTTTCTTT.